The next 20 T cell receptor beta chains were all read from a single sample in a study of blood T cell repertoires in COVID-19. The table came from immunoSEQ multiplex PCR; TCRdb's copy has only in-frame clones and leaves some out. The sample has around 340,000 clones; 86% are singletons. Source material: peripheral blood. The source is a woman in her sixties or seventies with COVID-19, enrolled during active disease.

The chain couples TRBV5-1 to TRBJ1-5; 12 nucleotides agree with TRBD1. CDR3 length: 15 residues. Germline lookup yields CDR1 SGHRS and CDR2 YFSETQ. V lost 2 bases, J lost 5 bases, and 2 bases stayed unmatched. CDR3 DNA: TGCGCCAGCAGCTTCGGGACAGGGGGCCATCAGCCCCAGCATTTT. This gives the protein CASSFGTGGHQPQHF. The full variable domain, with the rest looked up from reference TRBV5-1 and TRBJ1-5, is KAGVTQTPRYLIKTRGQQVTLSCSPISGHRSVSWYQQTPGQGLQFLFEYFSETQRNKGNFPGRFSGRQFSNSRSEMNVSTLELGDSALYLCASSFGTGGHQPQHFGDGTRLSIL.

The chain carries TRBV9 and TRBJ1-2; D ambiguous. The V gene lost 0 bases and the J gene lost 6 bases, with 9 bases spanning the gap. CDR3 size: 13 residues. Germline V gene data show CDR1 as SGDLS and CDR2 as YYNGEE. The CDR3 DNA is TGTGCCAGCAGCGTAGGAGGGATAGATGGCTACACCTTC. It yields the protein CASSVGGIDGYTF.

The genes are TRBV2 and TRBJ1-2; no firm D call. In germline, CDR1 is SNHLY, CDR2 FYNNEI. This CDR3 is built from 13 residues. Between the trimmed V and J ends, which lost 4 bases and 7 bases, there was a span of 13 bases. The CDR3 coding sequence is TGTGCCAGCAGTGTAGGAGGGATCGGTGGCTACACCTTC. Protein sequence: CASSVGGIGGYTF.

V is TRBV7-3 and J is TRBJ2-2; D remains unclear. This CDR3 spans 13 amino acids. Germline V gene data show CDR1 as SGHTA and CDR2 as FQGTGA. With 4 bases removed from V and 0 bases from J, the gap between germline ends came to 3 bases. This CDR3 is CASSSTNTGELFF. The DNA of the CDR3 is TGTGCCAGCAGCTCCACGAACACCGGGGAGCTGTTTTTT.

J is TRBJ2-3 and V is TRBV28; unclear D gene. The CDR3 is 13 residues long. Trimming stripped 7 bases from V and 6 bases from J, with 14 bases between. The germline gives CDR1 MDHEN, CDR2 SYDVKM. For the CDR3, the DNA is TGTGCCAGCAATTCTCCCCCAGGCGATACGCAGTATTTT. Protein product: CASNSPPGDTQYF.

This sequence joins TRBV11-3 and TRBJ2-3, with 13 bases that match TRBD2. The CDR3 covers 16 residues. J was trimmed by 1 base and V by 5 bases; bases with no gene match: 3. Germline V gene lookup returns CDR1 SGHNT and CDR2 YENEEA. CDR3 sequence: CASSQGLAGGTDTQYF. CDR3 coding DNA: TGTGCCAGCAGCCAAGGACTAGCGGGGGGCACAGATACGCAGTATTTT. Drawing the rest from reference TRBV11-3 and TRBJ2-3, the complete variable domain is EAGVVQSPRYKIIEKKQPVAFWCNPISGHNTLYWYLQNLGQGPELLIRYENEEAVDDSQLPKDRFSAERLKGVDSTLKIQPAELGDSAVYLCASSQGLAGGTDTQYFGPGTRLTVL.

The V call is TRBV11-2, the J call TRBJ2-5; D is ambiguous. Per the germline V gene, CDR1 is SGHAT and CDR2 is FQNNGV. Trimming pared 5 bases from V and 5 bases from J, leaving 21 bases between. The CDR3 spans 16 residues. DNA for the CDR3: TGTGCCAGCAGCCCCCGTCAATTTCAGGTCTCGGAGACCCAGTACTTC. Translation gives CASSPRQFQVSETQYF.

This clone is a singleton in its sample. The chain recombines TRBV9 with TRBJ2-1, with 10 bases lining up with TRBD2. The CDR3 totals 15 residues. CDR1 and CDR2 (germline): SGDLS, YYNGEE. V lost 4 bases, J lost 5 bases, and 6 bases stayed unmatched. CDR3 residues: CASSPSGGADNEQFF. Written as DNA, the CDR3 is TGTGCCAGCAGCCCGAGCGGGGGGGCAGACAATGAGCAGTTCTTC.

This chain links TRBV7-9 with TRBJ2-5; 11 positions agree with TRBD2. The germline V gene has CDR1 SEHNR and CDR2 FQNEAQ (reference sequence). The CDR3 runs 15 residues. V was clipped by 4 bases and J by 5 bases; unmatched bases: 6. CDR3 sequence (DNA): TGTGCCAGCAGCTATAGCGGGGGGGCCCGGGAGACCCAGTACTTC. It specifies CASSYSGGARETQYF.

The chain joins TRBV9 to TRBJ2-2; the match to TRBD1 covers 9 bases. This CDR3 contains 16 residues. Looked up from germline, CDR1 is SGDLS and CDR2 is YYNGEE. V dropped 4 bases and J dropped 2; count of bases not matched to a gene: 6. The CDR3, as DNA: TGTGCCAGCAGCTTGCCACAGGGGGCTAACACCGGGGAGCTGTTTTTT. Protein: CASSLPQGANTGELFF. The full variable domain, with the rest looked up from reference TRBV9 and TRBJ2-2, is DSGVTQTPKHLITATGQRVTLRCSPRSGDLSVYWYQQSLDQGLQFLIQYYNGEERAKGNILERFSAQQFPDLHSELNLSSLELGDSALYFCASSLPQGANTGELFFGEGSRLTVL.

The gene calls are TRBV9 and TRBJ1-1, with 8 bases that match TRBD1. The CDR3 consists of 15 residues. The germline CDR1 and CDR2 sequences are SGDLS and YYNGEE. With V trimmed by 3 bases and J by 11 bases, 15 bases remained unmatched. CDR3 amino acids: CASSDPQGAPGRAFF. As DNA, the CDR3 is TGTGCCAGCAGCGATCCGCAGGGGGCGCCGGGGCGGGCTTTCTTT.

This rearrangement joins TRBV9 to TRBJ2-3; TRBD2 matches at 12 bases. V lost 4 bases, J lost 4 bases, and 10 bases stayed unmatched. Per germline, CDR1 SGDLS and CDR2 YYNGEE. This CDR3 has 17 residues. As DNA, the CDR3 is TGTGCCAGCAGCTTACGGACTAGCGGGGAGGGGGCAGATACGCAGTATTTT. This codes for CASSLRTSGEGADTQYF.

J is TRBJ1-1 and V is TRBV5-6; tentative D call: TRBD1 (6 bases). The germline V gene encodes CDR1 SGHDT and CDR2 YYEEEE. The V and J ends lost 2 bases and 1 base respectively, with 15 bases between them. This CDR3 is built from 16 residues. The CDR3, as DNA: TGTGCCAGCAGCTTTCTAGTCGGACAGACGAACACTGAAGCTTTCTTT. Translation: CASSFLVGQTNTEAFF.

The J gene is TRBJ2-1, the V gene TRBV19, with 11 bases fitting TRBD2. The CDR3 spans 18 residues. The V and J ends lost 6 bases and 0 bases, in that order; junction bases with no gene match: 10. CDR1 is LNHDA, CDR2 SQIVND, per germline (reference sequence). Written as DNA, the CDR3 is TGTGCCAGTAGGGCCGGGACTAGCGGTTTTTACTCCTACAATGAGCAGTTCTTC. Translating it yields CASRAGTSGFYSYNEQFF. Full variable domain (rest looked up from reference TRBV19 and TRBJ2-1): DGGITQSPKYLFRKEGQNVTLSCEQNLNHDAMYWYRQDPGQGLRLIYYSQIVNDFQKGDIAEGYSVSREKKESFPLTVTSAQKNPTAFYLCASRAGTSGFYSYNEQFFGPGTRLTVL.

The chain is built from TRBV4-1 and TRBJ2-7; 9 bases agree with TRBD1. The CDR3 contains 18 residues. Trimming removed 1 base from V and 3 bases from J; junction bases left unmatched: 13. The V gene's germline CDR1 is MGHRA and CDR2 YSYEKL. This chain's CDR3 is CASSQGLSGTGLIYEQYF. CDR3 in DNA: TGCGCCAGCAGCCAAGGGCTCTCCGGGACAGGGTTGATCTACGAGCAGTACTTC.

The chain links TRBV5-4 to TRBJ2-5; 7 bases align to TRBD1. CDR1 and CDR2 (germline): SGHNT, YYREEE (reference sequence). The J segment lost 6 bases and the V segment lost 4 bases, leaving 6 bases of the junction unmatched. This CDR3 is built from 13 residues. CDR3 in DNA: TGTGCCAGCAGCCTGACAGGGCTGAAGACCCAGTACTTC. It encodes CASSLTGLKTQYF.

The rearrangement joins TRBV5-5 to TRBJ1-5; D not certain. The CDR3 contains 15 residues. Germline values: CDR1 SGHKS, CDR2 YYEKEE (reference sequence). V gave up 3 bases and J gave up 0 bases, with 10 bases separating them. In DNA, the CDR3 is TGTGCCAGCAGCTCCGAGACATTTAGCAATCAGCCCCAGCATTTT. Protein: CASSSETFSNQPQHF.

This chain joins TRBV25-1 and TRBJ1-2; D unclear. CDR1 is MGHDK and CDR2 is SYGVNS in the germline V gene. CDR3 length: 10 residues. Trimming cost V 4 bases and J 6 bases, with 3 bases left between them. The CDR3 DNA reads as TGTGCCAGCAGTGCCAATGGCTACACCTTC. Translation: CASSANGYTF.

The chain links TRBV6-4 to TRBJ1-1, with D possibly matching TRBD1 (5 bases). V lost 5 bases and J 4 bases, leaving 11 bases between the germline ends. CDR3 length equals 13 residues. CDR1 and CDR2 from the germline V gene are MRHNA and SNTAGT. The CDR3 sequence is CASSSGPATEAFF. The CDR3 DNA follows: TGTGCCAGCAGTTCAGGGCCTGCCACTGAAGCTTTCTTT.

V is TRBV10-3 and J is TRBJ1-1, with TRBD1 matching over 11 bases. Trimming at V came to 3 bases and at J to 1 base, leaving 16 bases not matched to a gene. CDR1 and CDR2 from the germline V gene are ENHRY and SYGVKD. The CDR3 totals 20 residues. CDR3 residues: CAISDFRVDRGRYWNTEAFF. The CDR3 DNA is TGTGCCATCAGTGATTTTAGAGTGGACAGGGGGCGTTATTGGAACACTGAAGCTTTCTTT.